This T cell receptor beta chain was sequenced in a study of T-cell memory formation after mild COVID-19. Study information: Among the donors, TCR clusters were largely specific to each donor. General study findings and limits: CM and EM subsets held most contracting CD4+ clones; EMRA held CD8+ ones.

This clonotype was detected a few times. Its antigen is currently unknown. One end of the junction varies from germline; a read error may be responsible. Germline assignment: CDR1 KGHSH and CDR2 LQKENI. There are 15 residues in the CDR3. 5'RACE, which relied on constant-segment primers, yielded TCR alpha and TCR beta cDNA libraries carrying sample barcodes and UMIs. TCRdb used MiXCR to reprocess the 5' RACE reads, holding one entry per CDR3 protein. Among about 400,000 distinct CDR3 sequences listed, around a quarter were seen once. The TCR was taken from an adult woman who had mild COVID-19 (a few samples of this study predate the infection). Cell type and time point are not known. This rearrangement joins TRBV18 to TRBJ2-1, with D unclear. Specimen: PBMCs or a T cell subset sorted from them (not recorded which). The CDR3 bases are TGTGCCAGCTCTCCACAGATTAGCTCCTACAATGAGCAGTTCTTC. Encoded protein: CASSPQISSYNEQFF.